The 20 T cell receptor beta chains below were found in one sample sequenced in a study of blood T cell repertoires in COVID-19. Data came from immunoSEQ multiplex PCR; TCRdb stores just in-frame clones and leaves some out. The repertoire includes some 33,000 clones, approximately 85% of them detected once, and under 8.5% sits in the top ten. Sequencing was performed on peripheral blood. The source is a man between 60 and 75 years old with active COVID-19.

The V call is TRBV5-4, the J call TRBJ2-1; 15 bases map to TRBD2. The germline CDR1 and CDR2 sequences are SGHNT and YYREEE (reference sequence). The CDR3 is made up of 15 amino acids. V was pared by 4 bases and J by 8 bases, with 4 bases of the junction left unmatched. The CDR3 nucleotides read TGTGCCAGCAGCCGGACTAGCGGGAGGGCCGATGAGCAGTTCTTC. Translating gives CASSRTSGRADEQFF.

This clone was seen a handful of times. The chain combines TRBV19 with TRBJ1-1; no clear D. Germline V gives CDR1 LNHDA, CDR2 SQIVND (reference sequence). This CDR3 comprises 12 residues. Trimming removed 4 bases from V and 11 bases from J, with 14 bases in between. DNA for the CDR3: TGTGCCAGTAGTACCCGTGGCCTGAGGGCTTTCTTT. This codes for CASSTRGLRAFF.

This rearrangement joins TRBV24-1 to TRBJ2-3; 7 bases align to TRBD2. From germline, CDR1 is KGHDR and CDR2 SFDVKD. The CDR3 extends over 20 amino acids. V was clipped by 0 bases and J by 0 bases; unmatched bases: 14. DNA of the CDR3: TGTGCCACCAGTGATTTGCCCCGATCTAGCGGAGTTCCTAGCACAGATACGCAGTATTTT. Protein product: CATSDLPRSSGVPSTDTQYF.

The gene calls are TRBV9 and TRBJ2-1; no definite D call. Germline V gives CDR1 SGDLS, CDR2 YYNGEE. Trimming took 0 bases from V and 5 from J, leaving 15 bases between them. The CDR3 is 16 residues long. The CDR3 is CASSVDVAVRDNEQFF. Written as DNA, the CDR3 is TGTGCCAGCAGCGTAGACGTGGCGGTTCGCGACAATGAGCAGTTCTTC.

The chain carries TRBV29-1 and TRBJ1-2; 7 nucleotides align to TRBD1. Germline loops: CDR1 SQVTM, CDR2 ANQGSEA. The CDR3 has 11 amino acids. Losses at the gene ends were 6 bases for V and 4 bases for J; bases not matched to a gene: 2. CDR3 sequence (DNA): TGCAGCGTCCGGGACAGCTATGGCTACACCTTC. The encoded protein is CSVRDSYGYTF.

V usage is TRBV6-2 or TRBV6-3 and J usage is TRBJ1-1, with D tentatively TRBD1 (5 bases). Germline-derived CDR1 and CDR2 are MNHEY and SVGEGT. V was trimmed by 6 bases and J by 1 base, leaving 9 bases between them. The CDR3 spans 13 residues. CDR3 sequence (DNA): TGTGCCAGCAGCCTAGGACAGAACACTGAAGCTTTCTTT. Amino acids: CASSLGQNTEAFF.

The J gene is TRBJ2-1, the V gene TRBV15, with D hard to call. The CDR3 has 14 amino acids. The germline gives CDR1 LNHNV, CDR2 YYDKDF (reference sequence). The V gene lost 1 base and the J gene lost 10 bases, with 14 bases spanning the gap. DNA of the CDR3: TGTGCCACCAGCAGAGGAGACTCGACCAACGAGCAGTTCTTC. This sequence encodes CATSRGDSTNEQFF. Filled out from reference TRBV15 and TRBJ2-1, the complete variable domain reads DAMVIQNPRYQVTQFGKPVTLSCSQTLNHNVMYWYQQKSSQAPKLLFHYYDKDFNNEADTPDNFQSRRPNTSFCFLDIRSPGLGDTAMYLCATSRGDSTNEQFFGPGTRLTVL.

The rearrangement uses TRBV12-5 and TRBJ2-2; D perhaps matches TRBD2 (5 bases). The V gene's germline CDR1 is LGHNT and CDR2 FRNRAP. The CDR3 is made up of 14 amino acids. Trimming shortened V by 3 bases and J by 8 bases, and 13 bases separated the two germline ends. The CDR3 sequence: CASGLPSPGGELFF. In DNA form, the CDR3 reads TGTGCTAGTGGTTTACCTTCACCGGGGGGGGAGCTGTTTTTT.

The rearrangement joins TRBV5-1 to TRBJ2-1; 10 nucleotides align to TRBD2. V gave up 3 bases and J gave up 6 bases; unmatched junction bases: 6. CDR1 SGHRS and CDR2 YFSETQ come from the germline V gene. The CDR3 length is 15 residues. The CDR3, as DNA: TGCGCCAGCAGCTACCTAGCGGGAGATCTCAATGAGCAGTTCTTC. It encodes CASSYLAGDLNEQFF.

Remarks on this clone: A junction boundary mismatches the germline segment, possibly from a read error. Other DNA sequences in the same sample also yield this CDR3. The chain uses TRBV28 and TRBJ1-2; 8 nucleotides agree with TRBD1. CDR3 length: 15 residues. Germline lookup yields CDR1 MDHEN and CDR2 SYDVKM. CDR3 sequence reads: CASSLPGQVNYGYTF. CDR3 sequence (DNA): TGTGCCAGTAGTTTACCGGGACAGGTGAACTATGGCTACACCTTC.

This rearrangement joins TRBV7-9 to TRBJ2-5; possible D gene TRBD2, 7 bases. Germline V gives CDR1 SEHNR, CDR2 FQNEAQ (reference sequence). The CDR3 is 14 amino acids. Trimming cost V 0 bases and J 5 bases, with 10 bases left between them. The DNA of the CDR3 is TGTGCCAGCAGCTTAGCGGGGAGGGGGGAGACCCAGTACTTC. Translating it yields CASSLAGRGETQYF.

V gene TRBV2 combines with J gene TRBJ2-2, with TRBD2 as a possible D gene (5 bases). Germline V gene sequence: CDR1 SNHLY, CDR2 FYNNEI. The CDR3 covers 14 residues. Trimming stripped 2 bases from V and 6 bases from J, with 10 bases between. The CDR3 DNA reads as TGTGCCAGCAGTGAAACTGACTACGCCGGGGAGCTGTTTTTT. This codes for CASSETDYAGELFF.

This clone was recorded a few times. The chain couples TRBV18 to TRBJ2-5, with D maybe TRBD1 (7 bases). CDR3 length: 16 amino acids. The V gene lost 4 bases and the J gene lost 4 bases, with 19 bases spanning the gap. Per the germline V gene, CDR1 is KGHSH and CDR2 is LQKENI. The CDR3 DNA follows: TGTGCCAGCTCACGGGACCCAGGGGGGCTGAGAGAGACCCAGTACTTC. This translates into CASSRDPGGLRETQYF. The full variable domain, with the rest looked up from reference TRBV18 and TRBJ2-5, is NAGVMQNPRHLVRRRGQEARLRCSPMKGHSHVYWYRQLPEEGLKFMVYLQKENIIDESGMPKERFSAEFPKEGPSILRIQQVVRGDSAAYFCASSRDPGGLRETQYFGPGTRLLVL.

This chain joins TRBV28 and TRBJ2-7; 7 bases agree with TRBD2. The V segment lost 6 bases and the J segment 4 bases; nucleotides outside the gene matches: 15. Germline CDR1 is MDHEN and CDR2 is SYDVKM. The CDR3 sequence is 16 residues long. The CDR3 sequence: CASSSLAKEKGYEQYF. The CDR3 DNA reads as TGTGCCAGCAGCTCACTAGCGAAGGAGAAGGGATACGAGCAGTACTTC.

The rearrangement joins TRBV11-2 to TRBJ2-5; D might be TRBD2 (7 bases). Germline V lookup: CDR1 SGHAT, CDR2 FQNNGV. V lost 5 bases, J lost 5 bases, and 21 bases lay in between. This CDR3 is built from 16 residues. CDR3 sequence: CASSKGLGGNFETQYF. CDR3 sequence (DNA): TGTGCCAGCAGCAAAGGACTAGGGGGAAACTTCGAGACCCAGTACTTC.

The CDR3 sequence: CASSLDRGSTEAFF. The CDR3 DNA follows: TGTGCCAGCAGCTTGGATCGAGGGAGCACTGAAGCTTTCTTT. This chain uses TRBV7-2 with TRBJ1-1; D not resolved. The germline V and J ends were trimmed by 3 bases and 4 bases, with 12 bases remaining between them. CDR1 and CDR2 (germline): SGHTA, FQGNSA. The CDR3 loop spans 14 amino acids.

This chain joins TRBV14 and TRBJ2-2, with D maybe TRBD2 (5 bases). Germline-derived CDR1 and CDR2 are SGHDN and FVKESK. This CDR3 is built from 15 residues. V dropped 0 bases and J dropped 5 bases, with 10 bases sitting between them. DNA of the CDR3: TGTGCCAGCAGCCAAGAATATGGAGGAACCGGGGAGCTGTTTTTT. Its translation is CASSQEYGGTGELFF.

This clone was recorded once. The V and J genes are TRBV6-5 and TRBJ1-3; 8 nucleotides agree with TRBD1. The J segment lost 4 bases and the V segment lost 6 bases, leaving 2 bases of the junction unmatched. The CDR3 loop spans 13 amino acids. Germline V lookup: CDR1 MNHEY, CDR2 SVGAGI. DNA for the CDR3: TGTGCCAGCAGGCAGGGGGCAGGAAACACCATATATTTT. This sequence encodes CASRQGAGNTIYF.

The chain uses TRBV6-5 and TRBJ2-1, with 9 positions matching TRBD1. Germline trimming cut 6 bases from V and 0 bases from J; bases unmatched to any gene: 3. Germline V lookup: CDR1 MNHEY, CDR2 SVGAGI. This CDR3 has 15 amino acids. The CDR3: CASRDRGISYNEQFF. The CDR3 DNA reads TGTGCCAGCAGGGACAGGGGAATCTCCTACAATGAGCAGTTCTTC.

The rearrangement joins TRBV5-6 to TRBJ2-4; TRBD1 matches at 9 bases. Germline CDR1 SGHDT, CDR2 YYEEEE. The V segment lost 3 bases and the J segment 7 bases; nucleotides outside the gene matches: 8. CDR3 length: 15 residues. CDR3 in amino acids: CASSSSGTGSNIQYF. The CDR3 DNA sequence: TGTGCCAGCAGCTCATCCGGGACAGGGAGTAACATTCAGTACTTC.